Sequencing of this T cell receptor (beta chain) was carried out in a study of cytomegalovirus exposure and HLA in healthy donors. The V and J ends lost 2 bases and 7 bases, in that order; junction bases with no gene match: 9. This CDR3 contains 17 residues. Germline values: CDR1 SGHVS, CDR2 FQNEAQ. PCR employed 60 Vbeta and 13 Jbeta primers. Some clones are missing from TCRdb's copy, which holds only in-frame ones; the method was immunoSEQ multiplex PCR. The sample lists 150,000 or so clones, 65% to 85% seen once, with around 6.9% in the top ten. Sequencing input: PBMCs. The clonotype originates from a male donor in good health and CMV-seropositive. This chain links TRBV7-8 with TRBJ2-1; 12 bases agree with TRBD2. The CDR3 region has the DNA TGTGCCAGCAGCTTAAGCCAGGGACTAGCGGGTGGTAATGAGCAGTTCTTC. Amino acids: CASSLSQGLAGGNEQFF. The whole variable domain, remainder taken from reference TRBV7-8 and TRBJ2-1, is GAGVSQSPRYKVAKRGQDVALRCDPISGHVSLFWYQQALGQGPEFLTYFQNEAQLDKSGLPSDRFFAERPEGSVSTLKIQRTQQEDSAVYLCASSLSQGLAGGNEQFFGPGTRLTVL.